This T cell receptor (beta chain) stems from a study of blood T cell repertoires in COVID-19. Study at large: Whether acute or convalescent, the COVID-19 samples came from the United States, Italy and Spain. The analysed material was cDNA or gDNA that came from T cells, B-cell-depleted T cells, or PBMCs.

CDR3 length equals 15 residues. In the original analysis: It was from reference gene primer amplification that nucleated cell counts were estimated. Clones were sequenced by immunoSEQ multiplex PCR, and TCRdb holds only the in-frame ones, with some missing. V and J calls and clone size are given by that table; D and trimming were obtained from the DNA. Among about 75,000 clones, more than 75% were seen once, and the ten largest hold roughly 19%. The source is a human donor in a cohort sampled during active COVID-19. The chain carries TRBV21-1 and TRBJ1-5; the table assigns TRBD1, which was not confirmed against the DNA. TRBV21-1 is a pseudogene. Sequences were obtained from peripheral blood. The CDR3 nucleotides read TGTGCCAGCAGCAAAGAGGGGCAGGCTTATCAGCCCCAGCATTTT. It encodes CASSKEGQAYQPQHF.